The 23 T cell receptor beta chains in this list originate from one sample, sequenced in a study of T cells in Graves' hyperthyroidism and ophthalmopathy. The source material, RNA transcripts, was used to amplify TCR beta CDR3 regions. HTBI primers were used for first-round RT-PCR of the TCR CDR3. A single record per CDR3 protein comes from TCRdb applying MiXCR to the multiplex PCR reads. Of about 260,000 distinct CDR3 sequences in the sample, about 20% are singletons; the top ten hold roughly 60%. The source material was blood. These receptors were taken from a man younger than 40 with Graves' ophthalmopathy.

This clonotype occurred many times. The genes are TRBV27 and TRBJ2-7; D is tentatively TRBD1 or TRBD2 (5 bases each). CDR3 length equals 15 residues. Germline assignment: CDR1 MNHEY and CDR2 SMNVEV (reference sequence). V lost 8 bases, J lost 3 bases, and 20 bases lay in between. CDR3 region: CASANPSGAVYEQYF. The CDR3 nucleotides are TGTGCCAGCGCTAATCCGTCCGGGGCCGTCTACGAGCAGTACTTC.

The chain has TRBV20-1 and TRBJ2-7, with a possible D match to TRBD2 (6 bases). This CDR3 comprises 15 residues. V lost 3 bases and J 2 bases, leaving 17 bases between the germline ends. Germline V gene data show CDR1 as DFQATT and CDR2 as SNEGSKA (reference sequence). The CDR3 loop is CSASRGSPLTYEQYF. CDR3 bases: TGCAGTGCTAGCCGGGGGTCTCCACTCACCTACGAGCAGTACTTC.

This clonotype was detected many times. The chain carries TRBV3-1 and TRBJ2-5, with 8 bases matching TRBD2. J lost 3 bases, V lost 4 bases, and 7 bases had no gene match. CDR1 and CDR2 from the germline V gene are LGHDT and YNNKEL (reference sequence). The CDR3 covers 15 residues. As DNA, the CDR3 is TGTGCCAGCAGCCGCCGTGGTAGCGGGAAAGAGACCCAGTACTTC. This translates into CASSRRGSGKETQYF.

The genes are TRBV28 and TRBJ1-4, with 9 bases lining up with TRBD1. The CDR3 loop spans 16 amino acids. Per the germline V gene, CDR1 is MDHEN and CDR2 is SYDVKM. Unmatched junction bases numbered 8, after V lost 5 bases and J lost 4 bases. The CDR3 nucleotides are TGTGCCAGCAGTACAGGGGGCGCATGGATTAATGAAAAACTGTTTTTT. It translates to CASSTGGAWINEKLFF.

The chain has TRBV12-3 or TRBV12-4 and TRBJ2-7, with 8 positions matching TRBD1. Trimming cost V 10 bases and J 3 bases; bases outside gene matches: 2. The CDR3 is 11 amino acids. DNA for the CDR3: TGTGCCACCGGACAGGGCTACGAGCAGTACTTC. This encodes CATGQGYEQYF.

The chain is built from TRBV6-5 and TRBJ2-1; 9 nucleotides line up with TRBD2. From germline, CDR1 is MNHEY and CDR2 SVGAGI. The trim removed 2 bases at V and 1 base at J, leaving 3 bases unmatched. This CDR3 contains 16 residues. CDR3 sequence: CASSYRLAASYNEQFF. The CDR3 region has the DNA TGTGCCAGCAGTTACCGACTAGCGGCGTCCTACAATGAGCAGTTCTTC.

Ten or more counts support this clonotype. The chain employs TRBV5-1 and TRBJ2-2; D is unresolved. The V end was cut by 0 bases, the J end by 1 base, with 4 bases between. Germline V gene lookup returns CDR1 SGHRS and CDR2 YFSETQ. The CDR3 has 14 residues. The CDR3 DNA reads TGCGCCAGCAGCTTGGCCCAGAACACCGGGGAGCTGTTTTTT. Amino acid sequence: CASSLAQNTGELFF.

This clonotype showed up many times. The CDR3: CASSEIAGGPQNEQFF. CDR3 in DNA: TGTGCCAGCAGTGAAATAGCGGGAGGGCCTCAGAATGAGCAGTTCTTC. The rearrangement links TRBV6-1 to TRBJ2-1; 11 bases map to TRBD2. Germline CDR1 reads MNHNS; CDR2 reads SASEGT. V lost 2 bases, J lost 7 bases, and 7 bases stayed unmatched. The CDR3 consists of 16 residues.

This clonotype has only one observation. CDR3 residues: CASSEMTGFGYTF. Here the CDR3 DNA reads TGTGCCAGCAGTGAAATGACAGGGTTTGGCTACACCTTC. The chain employs TRBV6-1 and TRBJ1-2, with 7 bases identical to TRBD1. The CDR3 totals 13 residues. Germline loops: CDR1 MNHNS, CDR2 SASEGT. Trimming cost V 2 bases and J 7 bases; bases outside gene matches: 4.

The CDR3 coding sequence is TGTGCCAGCAGTCTCCCCTCCGGAACCTACGAGCAGTACTTC. Translation gives CASSLPSGTYEQYF. The V gene is TRBV28, the J gene TRBJ2-7, with unresolved D. The V end lost 5 bases, the J end lost 2 bases, and 13 bases lay between the germline ends. This CDR3 region has 14 residues. From germline, CDR1 is MDHEN and CDR2 SYDVKM.

With regard to this clonotype: A much larger clone differs from this one at a single base, so this may be a read error. J is TRBJ2-1 and V is TRBV7-9; tentative D call: TRBD2 (6 bases). Trimming took 1 base from V and 9 from J, leaving 7 bases between them. The V gene's germline CDR1 is SEHNR and CDR2 FQNEAQ (reference sequence). The CDR3 totals 12 residues. The DNA of the CDR3 is TGTGCCAGCAGCTTAGTGGGAGGTGAGCAGTTCTTC. Amino acid sequence: CASSLVGGEQFF.

V usage is TRBV5-4 and J usage is TRBJ2-1; 9 bases line up with TRBD2. The CDR3 runs to 15 residues. Trimming took 5 bases from V and 7 from J; bases not matched to a gene: 10. Germline lookup yields CDR1 SGHNT and CDR2 YYREEE (reference sequence). CDR3 DNA sequence: TGTGCCAGCAGTCGTGCGGGAGGGGTAGGGAATGAGCAGTTCTTC. Translating it yields CASSRAGGVGNEQFF.

The rearrangement uses TRBV11-3 and TRBJ2-1, with 11 bases identical to TRBD2. The CDR3 is 19 amino acids. Germline CDR1 SGHNT, CDR2 YENEEA. Germline trimming cut 2 bases from V and 0 bases from J; bases unmatched to any gene: 9. This CDR3 is CASSLSGTSGPSSYNEQFF. Here the CDR3 DNA reads TGTGCCAGCAGCTTATCTGGGACTAGCGGACCCAGCTCCTACAATGAGCAGTTCTTC.

The chain is built from TRBV5-1 and TRBJ2-1, with 7 bases identical to TRBD2. Germline CDR1 reads SGHRS; CDR2 reads YFSETQ. CDR3 length equals 14 residues. With V trimmed by 4 bases and J by 6 bases, 7 bases remained unmatched. The CDR3 sequence is CASSRLRESNEQFF. In DNA, the CDR3 is TGCGCCAGCAGCCGCCTGCGGGAGAGCAATGAGCAGTTCTTC.

The rearrangement links TRBV5-6 to TRBJ1-5; 8 bases are shared with TRBD1. The germline V gene encodes CDR1 SGHDT and CDR2 YYEEEE. J gave up 6 bases and V 6 bases, and 8 bases lay outside the gene matches. The CDR3 is 14 amino acids. The chain's CDR3 is CASTRFQGAQPQHF. In DNA, the CDR3 is TGTGCCAGCACCAGGTTTCAGGGGGCTCAGCCCCAGCATTTT.

This sequence joins TRBV12-3 or TRBV12-4 and TRBJ1-1, with D uncertain. The CDR3 totals 15 residues. The germline V and J ends were trimmed by 3 bases and 1 base, with 12 bases remaining between them. This CDR3 is CASSFVRQRNTEAFF. The CDR3 DNA reads TGTGCCAGCAGTTTCGTGAGACAAAGGAACACTGAAGCTTTCTTT.

In this sample, this clonotype turned up many times. The chain joins TRBV28 to TRBJ2-7; the D is unclear. The V end was cut by 6 bases, the J end by 4 bases, with 10 bases between. The CDR3 has 12 amino acids. Germline values: CDR1 MDHEN, CDR2 SYDVKM. DNA for the CDR3: TGTGCCAGCAGACAGAATCTTTACGAGCAGTACTTC. It yields the protein CASRQNLYEQYF.

The chain has TRBV7-8 and TRBJ2-7; 13 bases align to TRBD2. Unmatched junction bases numbered 6, after V lost 4 bases and J lost 3 bases. The CDR3 runs 16 residues. The germline V gene encodes CDR1 SGHVS and CDR2 FQNEAQ. The CDR3 DNA sequence: TGTGCCAGCAGCTCAGGACTAGCGGGAGTGAGCTACGAGCAGTACTTC. It encodes CASSSGLAGVSYEQYF.

This chain joins TRBV4-1 and TRBJ2-3, with 9 bases fitting TRBD2. The germline V gene encodes CDR1 MGHRA and CDR2 YSYEKL. V was clipped by 6 bases and J by 3 bases; unmatched bases: 7. The CDR3 loop spans 15 amino acids. The CDR3 spells CASRSSGRLTDTQYF. The CDR3 DNA is TGCGCCAGCAGATCAAGCGGGAGGTTGACAGATACGCAGTATTTT.

In its sample, this clonotype was seen many times. The chain recombines TRBV2 with TRBJ2-1, with unresolved D. The CDR3 is made up of 15 amino acids. Germline V lookup: CDR1 SNHLY, CDR2 FYNNEI. V was cut by 4 bases and J by 10 bases, with 20 bases left in between. The CDR3 sequence: CASSASSARLSEQFF. The CDR3 region has the DNA TGTGCCAGCAGTGCCTCTAGTGCCCGTTTATCGGAGCAGTTCTTC.

This clonotype was counted ten times or more. J is TRBJ2-1 and V is TRBV7-8; D might be TRBD1 or TRBD2, each matching 5 bases. Germline CDR1 is SGHVS and CDR2 is FQNEAQ. Trimming removed 5 bases at V and 6 bases at J, with 17 bases between. The CDR3 spans 15 residues. The CDR3 reads CASSPREHLINEQFF. CDR3 DNA: TGTGCCAGCAGCCCCAGGGAGCACCTCATCAATGAGCAGTTCTTC. Variable domain in full (rest from reference TRBV7-8 and TRBJ2-1): GAGVSQSPRYKVAKRGQDVALRCDPISGHVSLFWYQQALGQGPEFLTYFQNEAQLDKSGLPSDRFFAERPEGSVSTLKIQRTQQEDSAVYLCASSPREHLINEQFFGPGTRLTVL.

This clonotype was counted only a few times. This chain links TRBV2 with TRBJ2-1; TRBD2 matches at 8 bases. The CDR3 is 15 residues long. From germline, CDR1 is SNHLY and CDR2 FYNNEI. V lost 8 bases and J lost 5; bases outside the gene matches: 11. Here the CDR3 DNA reads TGTGCCAGCGGTGTGAGCGGGAGCTTCGACAATGAGCAGTTCTTC. This gives the protein CASGVSGSFDNEQFF.

The chain recombines TRBV7-9 with TRBJ1-4, with D uncertain. V gave up 4 bases and J gave up 13 bases, with 19 bases separating them. The CDR3 runs to 14 residues. From germline, CDR1 is SEHNR and CDR2 FQNEAQ (reference sequence). CDR3 nucleotide sequence: TGTGCCAGCAGCTCCCAGAGGACCCCCTGGGGACTGTTTTTT. It specifies CASSSQRTPWGLFF.